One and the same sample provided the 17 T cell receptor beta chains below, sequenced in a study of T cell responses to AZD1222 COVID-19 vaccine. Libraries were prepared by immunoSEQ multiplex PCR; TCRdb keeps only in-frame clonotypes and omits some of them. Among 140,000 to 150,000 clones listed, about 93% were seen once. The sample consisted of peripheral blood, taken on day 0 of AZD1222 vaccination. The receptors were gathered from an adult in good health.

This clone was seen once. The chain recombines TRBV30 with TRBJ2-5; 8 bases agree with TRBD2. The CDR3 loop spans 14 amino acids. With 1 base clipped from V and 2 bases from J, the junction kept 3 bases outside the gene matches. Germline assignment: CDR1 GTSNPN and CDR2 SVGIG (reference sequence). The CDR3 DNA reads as TGTGCCTGGAGTGGCACTAGCGGACAAGAGACCCAGTACTTC. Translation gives CAWSGTSGQETQYF.

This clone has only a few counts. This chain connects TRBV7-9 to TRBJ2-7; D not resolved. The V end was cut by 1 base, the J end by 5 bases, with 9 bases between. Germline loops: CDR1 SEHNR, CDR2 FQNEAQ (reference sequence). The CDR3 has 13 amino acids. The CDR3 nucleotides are TGTGCCAGCAGCTTAGACGACAATGACGAGCAGTACTTC. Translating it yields CASSLDDNDEQYF.

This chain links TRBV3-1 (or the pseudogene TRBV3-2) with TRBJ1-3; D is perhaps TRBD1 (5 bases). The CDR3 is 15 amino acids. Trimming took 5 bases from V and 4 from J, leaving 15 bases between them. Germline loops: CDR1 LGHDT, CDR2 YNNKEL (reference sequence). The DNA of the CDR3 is TGTGCCAGCAGCAACACCGGGACCGTGGGAAACACCATATATTTT. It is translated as CASSNTGTVGNTIYF.

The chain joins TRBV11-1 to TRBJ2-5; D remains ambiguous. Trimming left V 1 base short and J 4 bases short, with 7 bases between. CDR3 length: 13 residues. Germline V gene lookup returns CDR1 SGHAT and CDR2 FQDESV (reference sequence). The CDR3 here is CASSLGLRETQYF. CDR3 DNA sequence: TGTGCCAGCAGCTTAGGCCTTAGAGAGACCCAGTACTTC.

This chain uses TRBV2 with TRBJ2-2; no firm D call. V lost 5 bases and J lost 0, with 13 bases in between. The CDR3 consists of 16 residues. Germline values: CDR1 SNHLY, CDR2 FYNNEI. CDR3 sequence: CASSFDRASNTGELFF. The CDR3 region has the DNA TGTGCCAGCAGTTTTGACCGGGCCTCGAACACCGGGGAGCTGTTTTTT.

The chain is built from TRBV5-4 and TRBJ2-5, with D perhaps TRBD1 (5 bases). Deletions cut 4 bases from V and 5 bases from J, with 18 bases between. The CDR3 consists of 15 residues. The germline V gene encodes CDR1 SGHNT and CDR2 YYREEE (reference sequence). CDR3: CASSNAYPGRETQYF. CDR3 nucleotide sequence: TGTGCCAGCAGCAACGCCTACCCAGGGCGGGAGACCCAGTACTTC. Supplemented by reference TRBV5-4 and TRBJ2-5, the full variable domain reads ETGVTQSPTHLIKTRGQQVTLRCSSQSGHNTVSWYQQALGQGPQFIFQYYREEENGRGNFPPRFSGLQFPNYSSELNVNALELDDSALYLCASSNAYPGRETQYFGPGTRLLVL.

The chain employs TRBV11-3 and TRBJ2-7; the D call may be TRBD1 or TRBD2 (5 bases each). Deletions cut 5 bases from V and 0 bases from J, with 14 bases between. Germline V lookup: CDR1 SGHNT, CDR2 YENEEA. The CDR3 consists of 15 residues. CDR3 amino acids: CASSPREGSSYEQYF. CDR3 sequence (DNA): TGTGCCAGCAGCCCCAGAGAGGGGAGCTCCTACGAGCAGTACTTC.

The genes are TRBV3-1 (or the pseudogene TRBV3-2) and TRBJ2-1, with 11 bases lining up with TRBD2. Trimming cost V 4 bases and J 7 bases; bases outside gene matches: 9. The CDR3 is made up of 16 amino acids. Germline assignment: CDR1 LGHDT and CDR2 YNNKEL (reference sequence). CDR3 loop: CASSLLAGGPGNEQFF. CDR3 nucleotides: TGTGCCAGCAGCCTCTTAGCGGGAGGGCCGGGGAATGAGCAGTTCTTC.

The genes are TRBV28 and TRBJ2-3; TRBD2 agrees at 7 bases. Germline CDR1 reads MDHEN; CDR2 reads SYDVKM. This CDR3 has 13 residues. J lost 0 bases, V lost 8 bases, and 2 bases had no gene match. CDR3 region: CASGRASTDTQYF. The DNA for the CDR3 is TGTGCCAGCGGGAGGGCTAGCACAGATACGCAGTATTTT.

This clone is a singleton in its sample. CDR3 DNA sequence: TGTGCCAGCAGCTTAGTAAGGGACAGTCGGTATGAAAAACTGTTTTTT. It is translated as CASSLVRDSRYEKLFF. V gene TRBV7-2 combines with J gene TRBJ1-4; 7 bases line up with TRBD1. Looked up from germline, CDR1 is SGHTA and CDR2 is FQGNSA. V shed 1 base, J shed 6 bases, and the junction held 8 bases outside the gene matches. CDR3 length: 16 amino acids.

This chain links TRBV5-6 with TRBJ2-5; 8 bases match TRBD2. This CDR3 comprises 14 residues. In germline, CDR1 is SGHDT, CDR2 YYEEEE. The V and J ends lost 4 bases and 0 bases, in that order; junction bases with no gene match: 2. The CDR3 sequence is CASSRLAHQETQYF. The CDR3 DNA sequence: TGTGCCAGCAGCCGACTAGCGCACCAAGAGACCCAGTACTTC.

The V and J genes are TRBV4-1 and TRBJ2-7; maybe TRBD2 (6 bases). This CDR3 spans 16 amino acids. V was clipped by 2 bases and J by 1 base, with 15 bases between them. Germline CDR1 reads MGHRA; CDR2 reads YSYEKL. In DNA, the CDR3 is TGCGCCAGCAGCCAACCTGCGGCGGGAACTTCCTACGAGCAGTACTTC. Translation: CASSQPAAGTSYEQYF.

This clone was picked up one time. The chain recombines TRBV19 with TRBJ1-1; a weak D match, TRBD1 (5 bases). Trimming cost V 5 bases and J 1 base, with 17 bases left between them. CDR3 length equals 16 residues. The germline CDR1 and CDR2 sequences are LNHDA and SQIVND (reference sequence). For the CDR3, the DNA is TGTGCCAGTAGTTCCCTAAGACAGACACCGAACACTGAAGCTTTCTTT. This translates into CASSSLRQTPNTEAFF. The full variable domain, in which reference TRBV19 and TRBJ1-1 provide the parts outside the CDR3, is DGGITQSPKYLFRKEGQNVTLSCEQNLNHDAMYWYRQDPGQGLRLIYYSQIVNDFQKGDIAEGYSVSREKKESFPLTVTSAQKNPTAFYLCASSSLRQTPNTEAFFGQGTRLTVV.

CDR3 DNA: TGTGCCAGCAAAGGAGGGGGCTACTATGGCTACACCTTC. Protein sequence: CASKGGGYYGYTF. The chain couples TRBV6-5 to TRBJ1-2; TRBD1 matches at 7 bases. Germline V gene data show CDR1 as MNHEY and CDR2 as SVGAGI. This CDR3 region has 13 residues. The J segment lost 3 bases and the V segment lost 7 bases, leaving 5 bases of the junction unmatched.

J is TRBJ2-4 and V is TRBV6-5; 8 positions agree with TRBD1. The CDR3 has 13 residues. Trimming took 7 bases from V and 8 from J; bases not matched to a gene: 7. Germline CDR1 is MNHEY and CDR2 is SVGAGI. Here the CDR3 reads CASTLDRGDIQYF. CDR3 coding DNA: TGTGCCAGCACCCTCGACAGGGGTGACATTCAGTACTTC.

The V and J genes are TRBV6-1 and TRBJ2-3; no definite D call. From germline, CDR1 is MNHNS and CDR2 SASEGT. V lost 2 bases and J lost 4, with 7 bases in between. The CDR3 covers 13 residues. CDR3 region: CASSEFGSDTQYF. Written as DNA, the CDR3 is TGTGCCAGCAGTGAATTCGGCTCAGATACGCAGTATTTT.

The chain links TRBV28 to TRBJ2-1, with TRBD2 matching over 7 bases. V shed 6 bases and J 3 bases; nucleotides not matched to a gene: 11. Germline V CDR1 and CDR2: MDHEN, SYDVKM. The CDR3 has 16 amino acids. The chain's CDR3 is CASRPSGKPFYNEQFF. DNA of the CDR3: TGTGCCAGCAGACCCAGCGGGAAACCCTTCTACAATGAGCAGTTCTTC.